These 22 T cell receptor beta chains were all obtained from the same sample, sequenced in a study of cytomegalovirus exposure and HLA in healthy donors. Here immunoSEQ multiplex PCR was the method, and the copy in TCRdb shows in-frame clones only, minus some. The table lists some 59,000 clones, around nine tenths of them singletons. Sequenced material: PBMCs. These receptors were obtained from a woman under 30 in good health and CMV-seropositive.

The chain is built from TRBV5-8 and TRBJ1-6, with D unresolved. Germline loops: CDR1 SGHTS, CDR2 YDEGEE. The germline V and J ends were trimmed by 5 bases and 8 bases, with 8 bases remaining between them. The CDR3 contains 12 residues. The CDR3: CASRPPDSPLHF. CDR3 coding DNA: TGTGCCAGCAGACCCCCGGATTCACCCCTCCACTTT. Complete variable domain (other parts from reference TRBV5-8 and TRBJ1-6): EAGVTQSPTHLIKTRGQQATLRCSPISGHTSVYWYQQALGLGLQFLLWYDEGEERNRGNFPPRFSGRQFPNYSSELNVNALELEDSALYLCASRPPDSPLHFGNGTRLTVT.

Here the CDR3 DNA reads TGTGCCAGTACGACGTTGCGGATCAATCAGCCCCAGCATTTT. Its protein product is CASTTLRINQPQHF. The genes are TRBV19 and TRBJ1-5, with D unresolved. The CDR3 is 14 amino acids. Trimming took 7 bases from V and 3 from J, leaving 13 bases between them. CDR1 and CDR2 from the germline V gene are LNHDA and SQIVND (reference sequence). The whole variable domain, remainder taken from reference TRBV19 and TRBJ1-5, is DGGITQSPKYLFRKEGQNVTLSCEQNLNHDAMYWYRQDPGQGLRLIYYSQIVNDFQKGDIAEGYSVSREKKESFPLTVTSAQKNPTAFYLCASTTLRINQPQHFGDGTRLSIL.

This chain links TRBV7-9 with TRBJ2-7, with 9 bases fitting TRBD1. Germline V gene sequence: CDR1 SEHNR, CDR2 FQNEAQ (reference sequence). The trim removed 5 bases at V and 0 bases at J, leaving 8 bases unmatched. The CDR3 is 16 residues long. CDR3 in DNA: TGTGCCAGCAGCCCCCCCGGACAGGGGCCCTCCTACGAGCAGTACTTC. Translated: CASSPPGQGPSYEQYF.

The CDR3 nucleotides are TGTGCCAGCAGCTCCCCTGAAGGGACAGCGAATGAAAAACTGTTTTTT. This sequence encodes CASSSPEGTANEKLFF. The chain joins TRBV11-1 to TRBJ1-4; TRBD1 matches at 7 bases. The CDR3 consists of 16 residues. V gave up 4 bases and J gave up 5 bases; unmatched junction bases: 10. Germline CDR1 is SGHAT and CDR2 is FQDESV (reference sequence).

The rearrangement links TRBV28 to TRBJ2-3, with 7 bases aligning to TRBD1. V gave up 3 bases and J gave up 0 bases; unmatched junction bases: 9. The CDR3 is made up of 17 amino acids. CDR1 is MDHEN, CDR2 SYDVKM, per germline. CDR3 region: CASSFRTGRTSTDTQYF. The CDR3 DNA follows: TGTGCCAGCAGTTTTCGGACAGGAAGAACCAGCACAGATACGCAGTATTTT.

The chain links TRBV29-1 to TRBJ2-1; TRBD2 might be the D (7 bases). The CDR3 has 13 residues. V shed 4 bases and J shed 4 bases, with 11 bases lying between them. Germline V gene sequence: CDR1 SQVTM, CDR2 ANQGSEA. CDR3 in DNA: TGCAGCGTTGGGGGGGGCCGGTACAATGAGCAGTTCTTC. It specifies CSVGGGRYNEQFF.

The CDR3 sequence: CASSLGTSGGAYQETQYF. The CDR3 bases are TGTGCCAGCAGCCTCGGGACTAGCGGGGGGGCGTACCAAGAGACCCAGTACTTC. This chain uses TRBV11-2 with TRBJ2-5, with 16 positions matching TRBD2. This CDR3 is 18 amino acids long. Per germline, CDR1 SGHAT and CDR2 FQNNGV. V lost 5 bases to trimming and J lost 0 bases; unmatched junction nucleotides: 6.

V usage is TRBV27 and J usage is TRBJ1-1; TRBD1 matches 7 bases. The V gene end was trimmed by 7 bases and the J gene end by 1 base; junction bases not matched to a gene: 18. Germline lookup yields CDR1 MNHEY and CDR2 SMNVEV (reference sequence). There are 18 residues in the CDR3. DNA of the CDR3: TGTGCCAGCAAGGGGGTTCCTACAGGGGATATACGGAACACTGAAGCTTTCTTT. This sequence encodes CASKGVPTGDIRNTEAFF.

The chain joins TRBV27 to TRBJ1-5; D gene uncertain. The ends were cut back, 2 bases at V and 5 bases at J, with 10 bases in the middle. Germline lookup yields CDR1 MNHEY and CDR2 SMNVEV (reference sequence). CDR3 size: 14 residues. In DNA, the CDR3 is TGTGCCAGCAGTTTAGTGGCGGGTTATCAGCCCCAGCATTTT. Its translation: CASSLVAGYQPQHF.

The chain carries TRBV28 and TRBJ1-5, with D unclear. The V gene's germline CDR1 is MDHEN and CDR2 SYDVKM. This CDR3 region has 13 residues. The V and J ends lost 1 base and 7 bases respectively, with 8 bases between them. This chain's CDR3 is CASSLYGGQPQHF. For the CDR3, the DNA is TGTGCCAGCAGTTTATATGGCGGCCAGCCCCAGCATTTT.

The rearrangement links TRBV5-6 to TRBJ2-3; D gene ambiguous. Trimming shortened V by 2 bases and J by 3 bases, and 10 bases separated the two germline ends. The CDR3 spans 14 residues. The germline V gene has CDR1 SGHDT and CDR2 YYEEEE. The CDR3 is CASSFGARTDTQYF. The DNA of the CDR3 is TGTGCCAGCAGCTTCGGAGCGAGGACAGATACGCAGTATTTT.

The chain recombines TRBV7-2 with TRBJ1-6; D might be TRBD1 (6 bases). Between the trimmed V and J ends, which lost 2 bases and 5 bases, there was a span of 10 bases. Germline loops: CDR1 SGHTA, CDR2 FQGNSA. The CDR3 sequence is 15 residues long. The CDR3 is CASSLRGQNNSPLHF. CDR3 coding DNA: TGTGCCAGCAGCTTACGGGGACAAAATAATTCACCCCTCCACTTT.

This chain connects TRBV19 to TRBJ1-4; D possibly corresponds to TRBD1 (5 bases). Between the trimmed V and J ends, which lost 4 bases and 2 bases, there was a span of 23 bases. Per the germline V gene, CDR1 is LNHDA and CDR2 is SQIVND (reference sequence). The length of the CDR3 is 19 residues. CDR3 sequence reads: CASSTRRTSPKGTNEKLFF. The CDR3 coding sequence is TGTGCCAGTAGTACGCGGCGGACCTCCCCGAAGGGGACTAATGAAAAACTGTTTTTT.

This chain connects TRBV18 to TRBJ2-5, with D tentatively TRBD2 (6 bases). The ends were cut back, 2 bases at V and 5 bases at J, with 9 bases in the middle. Germline loops: CDR1 KGHSH, CDR2 LQKENI. This CDR3 has 13 amino acids. This chain's CDR3 is CASSPLEGETQYF. The DNA for the CDR3 is TGTGCCAGCTCACCATTGGAGGGGGAGACCCAGTACTTC.

The chain carries TRBV11-3 and TRBJ2-3; 9 bases match TRBD1. The CDR3 sequence is 15 residues long. Germline values: CDR1 SGHNT, CDR2 YENEEA. Trimming cost V 5 bases and J 1 base; bases outside gene matches: 4. DNA for the CDR3: TGTGCCAGCAGCCAGCGGACAGGGGGCACAGATACGCAGTATTTT. Protein product: CASSQRTGGTDTQYF.

The chain employs TRBV27 and TRBJ1-1; 10 nucleotides align to TRBD1. After removal of 6 bases from V and 7 bases from J, the junction contained 5 bases not matched to a gene. This CDR3 has 13 residues. CDR1 is MNHEY and CDR2 is SMNVEV in the germline V gene (reference sequence). CDR3 protein: CASSPGQGFEAFF. In DNA form, the CDR3 reads TGTGCCAGCAGCCCGGGACAGGGGTTTGAAGCTTTCTTT.

This chain joins TRBV19 and TRBJ1-1; D unclear. CDR3 length: 16 amino acids. Germline V lookup: CDR1 LNHDA, CDR2 SQIVND (reference sequence). V lost 4 bases, J lost 1 base, and 16 bases lay in between. The CDR3 region is CASSTARRSGNTEAFF. The DNA for the CDR3 is TGTGCCAGTAGTACCGCACGGCGCAGCGGGAACACTGAAGCTTTCTTT.

V gene TRBV9 combines with J gene TRBJ2-6; D is perhaps TRBD1 (5 bases). V was cut by 2 bases and J by 4 bases, with 22 bases left in between. The CDR3 has 19 residues. The germline gives CDR1 SGDLS, CDR2 YYNGEE. For the CDR3, the DNA is TGTGCCAGCAGCGTTAATAACAGGCAATATACTCCAGGGGCCAACGTCCTGACTTTC. It encodes CASSVNNRQYTPGANVLTF. Together with reference TRBV9 and TRBJ2-6, the CDR3 gives the full variable domain: DSGVTQTPKHLITATGQRVTLRCSPRSGDLSVYWYQQSLDQGLQFLIQYYNGEERAKGNILERFSAQQFPDLHSELNLSSLELGDSALYFCASSVNNRQYTPGANVLTFGAGSRLTVL.

The chain carries TRBV6-5 and TRBJ1-2, with 7 positions matching TRBD1. This CDR3 region has 12 residues. Germline lookup yields CDR1 MNHEY and CDR2 SVGAGI. V was pared by 8 bases and J by 5 bases, with 5 bases of the junction left unmatched. CDR3 nucleotides: TGTGCCAGCGGGGACAGTTTATATGGCTACACCTTC. Protein product: CASGDSLYGYTF.

V gene TRBV30 combines with J gene TRBJ1-3, with D perhaps TRBD1 (5 bases). CDR3 length equals 13 residues. The V gene lost 0 bases and the J gene lost 4 bases, with 7 bases spanning the gap. The V gene's germline CDR1 is GTSNPN and CDR2 SVGIG (reference sequence). CDR3 region: CAWSVSGGNTIYF. The DNA for the CDR3 is TGTGCCTGGAGTGTATCAGGGGGAAACACCATATATTTT. Full variable domain (missing parts from reference TRBV30 and TRBJ1-3): SQTIHQWPATLVQPVGSPLSLECTVEGTSNPNLYWYRQAAGRGLQLLFYSVGIGQISSEVPQNLSASRPQDRQFILSSKKLLLSDSGFYLCAWSVSGGNTIYFGEGSWLTVV.

V usage is TRBV4-3 and J usage is TRBJ2-2, with unresolved D. V was cut by 0 bases and J by 7 bases, with 6 bases left in between. This CDR3 has 13 amino acids. The V gene's germline CDR1 is LGHNA and CDR2 YSLEER. As DNA, the CDR3 is TGCGCCAGCAGCCAAGATGTTTACGGGGAGCTGTTTTTT. It encodes CASSQDVYGELFF.

This clone has a handful of counts. This chain links TRBV19 with TRBJ1-5; D not certain. Germline-derived CDR1 and CDR2 are LNHDA and SQIVND (reference sequence). The CDR3 is 14 amino acids. V lost 6 bases and J lost 0, with 9 bases in between. This chain's CDR3 is CASRPGTSNQPQHF. The CDR3 DNA sequence: TGTGCCAGTAGGCCAGGAACTAGCAATCAGCCCCAGCATTTT.